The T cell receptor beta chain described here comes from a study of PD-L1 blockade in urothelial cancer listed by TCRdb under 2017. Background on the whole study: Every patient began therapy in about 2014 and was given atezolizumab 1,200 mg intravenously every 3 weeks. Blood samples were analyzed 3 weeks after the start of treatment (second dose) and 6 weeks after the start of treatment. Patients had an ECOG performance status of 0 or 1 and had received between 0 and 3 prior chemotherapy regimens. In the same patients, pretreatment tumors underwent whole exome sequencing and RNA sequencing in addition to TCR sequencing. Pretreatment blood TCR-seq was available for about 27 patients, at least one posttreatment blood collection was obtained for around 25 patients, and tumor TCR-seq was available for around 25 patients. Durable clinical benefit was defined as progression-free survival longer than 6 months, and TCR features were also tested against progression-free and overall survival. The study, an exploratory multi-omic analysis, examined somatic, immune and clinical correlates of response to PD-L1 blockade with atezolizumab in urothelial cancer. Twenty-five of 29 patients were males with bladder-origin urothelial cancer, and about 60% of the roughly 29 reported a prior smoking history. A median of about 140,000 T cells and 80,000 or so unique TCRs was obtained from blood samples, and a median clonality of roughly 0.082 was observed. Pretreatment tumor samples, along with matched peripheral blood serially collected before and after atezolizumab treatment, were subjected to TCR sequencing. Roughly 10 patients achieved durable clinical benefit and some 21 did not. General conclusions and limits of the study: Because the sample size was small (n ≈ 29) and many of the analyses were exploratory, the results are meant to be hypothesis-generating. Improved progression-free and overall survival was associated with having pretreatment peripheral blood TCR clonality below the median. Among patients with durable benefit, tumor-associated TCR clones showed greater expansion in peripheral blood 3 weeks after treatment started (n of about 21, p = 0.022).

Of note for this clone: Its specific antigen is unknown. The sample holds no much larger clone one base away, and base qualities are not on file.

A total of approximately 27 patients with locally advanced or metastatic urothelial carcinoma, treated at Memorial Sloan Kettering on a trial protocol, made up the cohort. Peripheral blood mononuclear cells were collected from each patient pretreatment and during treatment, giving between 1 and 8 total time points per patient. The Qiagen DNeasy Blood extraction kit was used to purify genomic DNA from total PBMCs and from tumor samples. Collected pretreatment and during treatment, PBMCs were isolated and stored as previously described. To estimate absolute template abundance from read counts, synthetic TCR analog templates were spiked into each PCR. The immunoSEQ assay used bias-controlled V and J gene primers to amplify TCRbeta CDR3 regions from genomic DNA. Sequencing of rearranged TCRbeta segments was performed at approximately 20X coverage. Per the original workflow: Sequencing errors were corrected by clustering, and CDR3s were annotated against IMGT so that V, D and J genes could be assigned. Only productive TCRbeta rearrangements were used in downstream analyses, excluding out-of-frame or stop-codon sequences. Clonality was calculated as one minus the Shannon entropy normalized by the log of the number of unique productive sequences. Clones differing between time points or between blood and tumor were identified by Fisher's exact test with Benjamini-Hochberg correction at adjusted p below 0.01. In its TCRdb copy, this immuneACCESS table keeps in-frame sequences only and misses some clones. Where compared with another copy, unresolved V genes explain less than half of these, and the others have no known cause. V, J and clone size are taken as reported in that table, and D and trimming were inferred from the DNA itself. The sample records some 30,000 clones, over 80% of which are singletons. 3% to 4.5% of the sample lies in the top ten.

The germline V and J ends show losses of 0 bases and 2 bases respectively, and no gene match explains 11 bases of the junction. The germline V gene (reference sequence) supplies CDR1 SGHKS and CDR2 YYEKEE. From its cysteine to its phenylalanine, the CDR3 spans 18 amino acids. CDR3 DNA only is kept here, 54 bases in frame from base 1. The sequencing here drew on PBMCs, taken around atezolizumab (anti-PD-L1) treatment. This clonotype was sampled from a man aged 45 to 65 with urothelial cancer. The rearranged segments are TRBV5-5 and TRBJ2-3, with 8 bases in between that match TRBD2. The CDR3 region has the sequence CASSLGVLSGAYTDTQYF. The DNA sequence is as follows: TGTGCCAGCAGCTTGGGGGTCCTTAGCGGGGCCTACACAGATACGCAGTATTTT.